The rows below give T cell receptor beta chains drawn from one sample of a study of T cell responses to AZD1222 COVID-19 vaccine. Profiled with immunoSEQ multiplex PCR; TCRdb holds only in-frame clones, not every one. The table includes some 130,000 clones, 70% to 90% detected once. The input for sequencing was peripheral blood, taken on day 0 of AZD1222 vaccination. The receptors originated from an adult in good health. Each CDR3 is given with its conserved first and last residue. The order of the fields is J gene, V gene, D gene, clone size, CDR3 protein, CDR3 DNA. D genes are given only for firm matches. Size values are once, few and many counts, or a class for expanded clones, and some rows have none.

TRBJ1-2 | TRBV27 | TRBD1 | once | CASRGDSNYGYTF | TGTGCCAGCAGGGGGGACAGTAACTATGGCTACACCTTC
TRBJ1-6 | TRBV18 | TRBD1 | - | CASSLATGGGRNSPLHF | TGTGCCAGCTCGCTCGCGACAGGGGGGGGGAGGAATTCACCCCTCCACTTT
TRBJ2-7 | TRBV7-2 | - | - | CASSPADSYEQYF | TGTGCCAGCAGCCCTGCTGACTCCTACGAGCAGTACTTC
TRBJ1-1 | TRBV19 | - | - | CASSRVNTEAFF | TGTGCCAGTAGTAGGGTAAACACTGAAGCTTTCTTT
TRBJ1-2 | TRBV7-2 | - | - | CASSQGATNYGYTF | TGTGCCAGCAGCCAGGGTGCCACTAACTATGGCTACACCTTC
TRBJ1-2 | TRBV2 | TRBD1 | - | CASRDREGYTF | TGTGCCAGCCGTGACAGGGAGGGCTACACCTTC
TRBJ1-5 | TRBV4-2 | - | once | CASSQDVTAFNQPQHF | TGTGCCAGCAGCCAAGATGTAACAGCTTTCAATCAGCCCCAGCATTTT
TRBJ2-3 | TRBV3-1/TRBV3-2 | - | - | CASSHLTDTQYF | TGTGCCAGCAGCCATCTTACAGATACGCAGTATTTT
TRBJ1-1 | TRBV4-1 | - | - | CASSQVSSGEGEAFF | TGCGCCAGCAGCCAAGTTAGTTCGGGGGAGGGGGAAGCTTTCTTT
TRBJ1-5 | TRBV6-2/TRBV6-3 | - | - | CASSYPSGAGGLGNQPQHF | TGTGCCAGCAGTTACCCCTCCGGGGCGGGAGGTCTGGGCAATCAGCCCCAGCATTTT
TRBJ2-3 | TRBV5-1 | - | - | CASSSTPGADTQYF | TGCGCCAGCAGCTCAACTCCAGGGGCAGATACGCAGTATTTT
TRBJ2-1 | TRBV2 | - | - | CASSGPGNSYNEQFF | TGTGCCAGCAGTGGTCCGGGCAACTCCTACAATGAGCAGTTCTTC
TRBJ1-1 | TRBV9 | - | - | CASSRTELRKTEAFF | TGTGCCAGCAGTCGAACAGAATTGAGGAAGACTGAAGCTTTCTTT
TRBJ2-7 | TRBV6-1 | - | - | CASTTGTGPYEQYF | TGTGCCAGCACCACCGGGACCGGACCCTACGAGCAGTACTTC
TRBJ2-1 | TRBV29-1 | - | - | CSVLNRGGNFYYNEQFF | TGCAGCGTACTAAATAGGGGGGGCAACTTCTACTACAATGAGCAGTTCTTC
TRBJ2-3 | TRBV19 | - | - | CASSIEKQGPDTQYF | TGTGCCAGTAGTATAGAAAAACAGGGACCAGATACGCAGTATTTT
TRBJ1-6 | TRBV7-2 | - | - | CASSKRASIWDSPLHF | TGTGCCAGCAGCAAACGGGCCTCGATTTGGGATTCACCCCTCCACTTT
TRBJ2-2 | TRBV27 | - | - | CASGSGVWTGELFF | TGTGCCAGCGGATCCGGGGTTTGGACCGGGGAGCTGTTTTTT
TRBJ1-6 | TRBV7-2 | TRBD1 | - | CASSERQGSPLHF | TGTGCCAGCAGCGAAAGACAGGGTTCACCCCTCCACTTT
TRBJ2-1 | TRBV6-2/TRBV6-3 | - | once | CASSKPGGSLNEQFF | TGTGCCAGCAGTAAGCCTGGCGGCAGTCTCAATGAGCAGTTCTTC
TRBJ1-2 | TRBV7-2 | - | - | CASSLLGGRSFYGYTF | TGTGCCAGCAGCTTACTTGGGGGGCGCTCCTTCTATGGCTACACCTTC
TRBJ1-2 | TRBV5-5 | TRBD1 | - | CASRDPGQGRWGDGYTF | TGTGCCAGCAGGGACCCGGGACAGGGAAGATGGGGCGATGGCTACACCTTC
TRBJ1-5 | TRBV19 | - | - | CASSISRRSNQPQHF | TGTGCCAGTAGTATAAGCAGGCGGAGCAATCAGCCCCAGCATTTT
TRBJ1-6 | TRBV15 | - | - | CATSRDQNSPLHF | TGTGCCACCAGCAGAGATCAGAATTCACCCCTCCACTTT
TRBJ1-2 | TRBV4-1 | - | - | CASSQDQGGNYGYTF | TGCGCCAGCAGCCAAGATCAAGGGGGGAACTATGGCTACACCTTC
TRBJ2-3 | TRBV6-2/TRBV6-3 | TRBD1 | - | CASSYVLTLGTGGDTQYF | TGTGCCAGCAGTTACGTTTTAACCTTGGGGACAGGGGGAGATACGCAGTATTTT
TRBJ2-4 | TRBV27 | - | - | CASSLSRGRDIQYF | TGTGCCAGCAGTTTATCTCGGGGGAGAGACATTCAGTACTTC
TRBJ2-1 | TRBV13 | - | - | CASSTSKGRHFF | TGTGCCAGCAGCACGTCTAAAGGGCGTCACTTCTTC
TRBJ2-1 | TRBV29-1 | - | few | CSVELAWQQFF | TGCAGCGTCGAACTAGCATGGCAGCAGTTCTTC
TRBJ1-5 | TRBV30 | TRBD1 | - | CAWSRQGGNQPQHF | TGTGCCTGGAGTCGACAGGGGGGCAATCAGCCCCAGCATTTT
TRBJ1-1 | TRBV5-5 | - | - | CASIRTENTEAFF | TGTGCCAGCATCCGGACAGAGAACACTGAAGCTTTCTTT
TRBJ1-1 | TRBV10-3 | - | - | CAIRVTGREETEAFF | TGTGCCATCAGGGTGACAGGCCGGGAGGAGACTGAAGCTTTCTTT
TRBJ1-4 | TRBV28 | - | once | CASSSQGSATNEKLFF | TGTGCCAGCAGTTCCCAGGGGAGTGCAACTAATGAAAAACTGTTTTTT
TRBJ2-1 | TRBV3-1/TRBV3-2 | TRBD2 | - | CASSQPRVAGGVNEQFF | TGTGCCAGCAGCCAACCCCGGGTAGCGGGAGGAGTAAATGAGCAGTTCTTC
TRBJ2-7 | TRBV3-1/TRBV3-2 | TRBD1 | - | CASSHLSQGAREEQYF | TGTGCCAGCAGCCACTTATCACAGGGGGCGAGGGAGGAGCAGTACTTC
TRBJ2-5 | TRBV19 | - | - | CASSIARETQYF | TGTGCCAGTAGTATAGCTCGCGAGACCCAGTACTTC
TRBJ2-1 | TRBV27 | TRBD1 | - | CASSLQGADEQFF | TGTGCCAGCAGTTTACAGGGGGCTGATGAGCAGTTCTTC
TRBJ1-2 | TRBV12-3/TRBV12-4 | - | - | CASSLFSYGYTF | TGTGCCAGCAGTTTATTCAGCTATGGCTACACCTTC
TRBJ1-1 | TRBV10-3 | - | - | CAISEADEQVNTEAFF | TGTGCCATCAGTGAGGCCGACGAACAGGTGAACACTGAAGCTTTCTTT
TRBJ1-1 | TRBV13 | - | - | CASSLGGGRTEAFF | TGTGCCAGCAGCTTAGGTGGGGGGAGGACTGAAGCTTTCTTT
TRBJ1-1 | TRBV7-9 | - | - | CASSQPSGSPGYTEAFF | TGTGCCAGCAGCCAACCATCCGGGTCTCCAGGGTACACTGAAGCTTTCTTT